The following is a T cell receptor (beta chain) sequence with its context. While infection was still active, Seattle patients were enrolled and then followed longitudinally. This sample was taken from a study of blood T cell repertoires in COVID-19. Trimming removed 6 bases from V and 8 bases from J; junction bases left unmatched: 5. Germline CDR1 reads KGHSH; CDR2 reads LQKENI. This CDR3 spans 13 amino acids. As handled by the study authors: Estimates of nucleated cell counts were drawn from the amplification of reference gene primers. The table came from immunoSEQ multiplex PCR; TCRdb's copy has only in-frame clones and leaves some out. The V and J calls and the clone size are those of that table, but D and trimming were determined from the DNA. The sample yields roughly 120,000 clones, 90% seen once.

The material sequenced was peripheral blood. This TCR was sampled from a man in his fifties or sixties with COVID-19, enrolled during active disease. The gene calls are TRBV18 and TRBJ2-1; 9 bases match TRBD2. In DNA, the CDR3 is TGTGCCAGCTCGGGTAGCGGGAGCGATGAGCAGTTCTTC. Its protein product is CASSGSGSDEQFF. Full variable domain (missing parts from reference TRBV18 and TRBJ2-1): NAGVMQNPRHLVRRRGQEARLRCSPMKGHSHVYWYRQLPEEGLKFMVYLQKENIIDESGMPKERFSAEFPKEGPSILRIQQVVRGDSAAYFCASSGSGSDEQFFGPGTRLTVL.